Here is one T cell receptor beta chain with its context. Its cognate antigen is unknown. The data stem from a study of cytomegalovirus exposure and HLA in healthy donors. Study results and limitations: As a later analysis revealed, most CMV-associated TCR beta chains appeared HLA-restricted. Later analysis identified several of the most significant clusters that appeared linked to common viral pathogens.

After removal of 5 bases from V and 10 bases from J, the junction contained 14 bases not matched to a gene. This CDR3 comprises 15 residues. CDR1 is MNHNS, CDR2 SASEGT, per germline. PCR involved 60 Vbeta and 13 Jbeta primers. Measured with immunoSEQ multiplex PCR; TCRdb has only the in-frame clones, and not every one. The sample contains fewer than 200,000 clones, approximately 78% of which appear only once. The receptor comes from a woman in her twenties or thirties in good health and CMV-seropositive. The specimen sequenced was PBMCs. V is TRBV6-1 and J is TRBJ1-2; 9 bases match TRBD1. CDR3 bases: TGTGCCAGCAGTTCCGCCGGGACAGGGATAGGGACCTACACCTTC. Protein sequence: CASSSAGTGIGTYTF.